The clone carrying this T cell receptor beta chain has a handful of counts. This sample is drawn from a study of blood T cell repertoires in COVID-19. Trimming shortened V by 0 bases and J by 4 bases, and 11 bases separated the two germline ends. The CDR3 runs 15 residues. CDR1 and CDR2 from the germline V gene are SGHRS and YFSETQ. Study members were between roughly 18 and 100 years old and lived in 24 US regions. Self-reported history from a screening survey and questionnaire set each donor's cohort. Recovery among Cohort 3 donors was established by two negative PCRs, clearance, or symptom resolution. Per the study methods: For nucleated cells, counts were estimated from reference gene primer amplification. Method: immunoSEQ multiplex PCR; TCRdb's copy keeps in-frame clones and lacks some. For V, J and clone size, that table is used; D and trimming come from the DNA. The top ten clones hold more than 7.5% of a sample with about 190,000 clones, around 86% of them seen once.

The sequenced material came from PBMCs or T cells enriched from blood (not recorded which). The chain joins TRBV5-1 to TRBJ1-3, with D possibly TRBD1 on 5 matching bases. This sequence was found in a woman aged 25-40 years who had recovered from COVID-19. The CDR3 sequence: CASSLEGAVGNTIYF. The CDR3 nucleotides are TGCGCCAGCAGCTTGGAAGGGGCGGTCGGAAACACCATATATTTT.